The clone carrying this T cell receptor (beta chain) was observed a few times. Its antigen is unidentified. In TCRdb, the 5' RACE reads were re-called with MiXCR into one record per CDR3 protein. The table lists approximately 300,000 distinct CDR3 sequences, 10% to 15% of them singletons. These data originate in a study of T cells after yellow fever vaccination. Study-level points and caveats: It was the secondary response that reached its peak faster, day 5 versus 15, but it was weaker. A small share of clonotypes appeared in both CD4 and CD8 compartments.

The receptor comes from a man under 40 who received the YFV17D yellow fever vaccine. Sequencing was performed on CD4+ T cells sorted from PBMCs, taken 45 days after the yellow fever booster vaccination.

The CDR3 DNA is TGTGCCAGCAGCTTGTCCTCCACGGGTTGGACCCAGTACTTC. Translated: CASSLSSTGWTQYF. The chain couples TRBV5-6 to TRBJ2-5; D not resolved. Trimming pared 1 base from V and 7 bases from J, leaving 14 bases between. CDR3 length equals 14 residues. Germline lookup yields CDR1 SGHDT and CDR2 YYEEEE.